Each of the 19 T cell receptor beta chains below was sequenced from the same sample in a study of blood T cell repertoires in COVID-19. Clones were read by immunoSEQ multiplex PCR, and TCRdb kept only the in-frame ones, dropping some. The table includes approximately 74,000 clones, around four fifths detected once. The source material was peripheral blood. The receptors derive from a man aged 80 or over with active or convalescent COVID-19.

DNA for the CDR3: TGTGCCAGCAGCCCGACAGTCTCTGGAAACACCATATATTTT. This encodes CASSPTVSGNTIYF. The rearrangement joins TRBV5-8 to TRBJ1-3, with D possibly TRBD1 on 5 matching bases. Trimming left V 4 bases short and J 0 bases short, with 8 bases between. The CDR3 extends over 14 amino acids. CDR1 and CDR2 from the germline V gene are SGHTS and YDEGEE.

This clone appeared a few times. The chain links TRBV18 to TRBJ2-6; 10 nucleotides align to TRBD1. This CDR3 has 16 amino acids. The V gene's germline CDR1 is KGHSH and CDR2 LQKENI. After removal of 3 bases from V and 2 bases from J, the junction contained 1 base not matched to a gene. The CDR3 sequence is CASSPGTGAGANVLTF. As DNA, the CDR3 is TGTGCCAGCTCACCCGGGACAGGGGCTGGGGCCAACGTCCTGACTTTC. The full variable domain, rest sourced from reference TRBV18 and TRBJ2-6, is NAGVMQNPRHLVRRRGQEARLRCSPMKGHSHVYWYRQLPEEGLKFMVYLQKENIIDESGMPKERFSAEFPKEGPSILRIQQVVRGDSAAYFCASSPGTGAGANVLTFGAGSRLTVL.

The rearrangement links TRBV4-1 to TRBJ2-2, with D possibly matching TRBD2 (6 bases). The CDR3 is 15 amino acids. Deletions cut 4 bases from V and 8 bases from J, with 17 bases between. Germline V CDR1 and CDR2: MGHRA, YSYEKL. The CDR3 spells CASSPQEGSSGELFF. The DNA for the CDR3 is TGCGCCAGCAGCCCCCAGGAGGGGTCATCAGGGGAGCTGTTTTTT.

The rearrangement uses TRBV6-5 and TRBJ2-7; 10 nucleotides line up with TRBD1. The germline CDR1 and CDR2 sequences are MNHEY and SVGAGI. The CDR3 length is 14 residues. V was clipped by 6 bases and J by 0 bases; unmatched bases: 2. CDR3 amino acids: CASSGTGASYEQYF. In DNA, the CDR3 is TGTGCCAGCAGCGGGACAGGGGCCTCCTACGAGCAGTACTTC.

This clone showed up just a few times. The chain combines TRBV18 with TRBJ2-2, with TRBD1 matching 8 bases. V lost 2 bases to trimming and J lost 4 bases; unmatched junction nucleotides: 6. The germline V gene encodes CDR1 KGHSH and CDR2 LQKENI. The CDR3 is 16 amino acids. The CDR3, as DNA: TGTGCCAGCTCACCAAGGACAGGGAAGAGCACCGGGGAGCTGTTTTTT. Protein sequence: CASSPRTGKSTGELFF. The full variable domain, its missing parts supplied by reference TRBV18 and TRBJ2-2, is NAGVMQNPRHLVRRRGQEARLRCSPMKGHSHVYWYRQLPEEGLKFMVYLQKENIIDESGMPKERFSAEFPKEGPSILRIQQVVRGDSAAYFCASSPRTGKSTGELFFGEGSRLTVL.

CDR3 DNA: TGTGCCAGCAGGCGGGACCGTTCACCCCTCCACTTT. Its translation: CASRRDRSPLHF. This rearrangement joins TRBV6-6 to TRBJ1-6; a weak D match, TRBD1 (5 bases). From germline, CDR1 is MNHNY and CDR2 SVGAGI (reference sequence). The CDR3 sequence is 12 residues long. Between the trimmed V and J ends, which lost 6 bases and 9 bases, there was a span of 9 bases.

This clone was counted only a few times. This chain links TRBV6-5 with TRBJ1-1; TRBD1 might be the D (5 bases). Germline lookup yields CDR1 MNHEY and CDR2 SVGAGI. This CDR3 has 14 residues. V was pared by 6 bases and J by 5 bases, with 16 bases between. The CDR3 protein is CASRSAGGRTEAFF. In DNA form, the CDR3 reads TGTGCCAGCAGGTCCGCGGGGGGGAGAACTGAAGCTTTCTTT.

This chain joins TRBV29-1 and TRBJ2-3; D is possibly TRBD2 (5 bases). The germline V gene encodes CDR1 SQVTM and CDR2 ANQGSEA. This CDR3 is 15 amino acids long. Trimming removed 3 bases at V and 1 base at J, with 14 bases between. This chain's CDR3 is CSVERRSQGTDTQYF. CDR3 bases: TGCAGCGTTGAGAGGAGGTCCCAGGGCACAGATACGCAGTATTTT.

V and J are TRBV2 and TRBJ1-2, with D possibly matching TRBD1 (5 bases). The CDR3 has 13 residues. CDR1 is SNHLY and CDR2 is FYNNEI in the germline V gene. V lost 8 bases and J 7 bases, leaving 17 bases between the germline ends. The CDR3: CASGREKGPGYTF. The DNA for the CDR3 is TGTGCCAGCGGTCGGGAGAAGGGGCCTGGCTACACCTTC.

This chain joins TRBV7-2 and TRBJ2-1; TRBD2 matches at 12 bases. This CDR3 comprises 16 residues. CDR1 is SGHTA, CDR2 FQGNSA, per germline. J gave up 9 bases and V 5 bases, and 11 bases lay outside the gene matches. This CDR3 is CASSLQILAGGSEQFF. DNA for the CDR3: TGTGCCAGCAGCCTTCAAATCCTAGCGGGAGGGAGTGAGCAGTTCTTC.

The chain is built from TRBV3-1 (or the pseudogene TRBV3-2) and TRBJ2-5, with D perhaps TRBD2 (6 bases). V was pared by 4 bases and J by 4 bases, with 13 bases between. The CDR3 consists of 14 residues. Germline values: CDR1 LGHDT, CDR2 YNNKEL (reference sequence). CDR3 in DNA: TGTGCCAGCAGCCTTCGATCGGGGGTAGAGACCCAGTACTTC. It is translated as CASSLRSGVETQYF.

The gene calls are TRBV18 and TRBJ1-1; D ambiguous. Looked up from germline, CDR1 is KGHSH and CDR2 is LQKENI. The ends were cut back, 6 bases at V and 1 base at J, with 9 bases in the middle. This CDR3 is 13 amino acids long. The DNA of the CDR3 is TGTGCCAGCTCCCCTCAGAAGAACACTGAAGCTTTCTTT. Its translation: CASSPQKNTEAFF. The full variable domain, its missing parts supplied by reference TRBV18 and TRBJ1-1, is NAGVMQNPRHLVRRRGQEARLRCSPMKGHSHVYWYRQLPEEGLKFMVYLQKENIIDESGMPKERFSAEFPKEGPSILRIQQVVRGDSAAYFCASSPQKNTEAFFGQGTRLTVV.

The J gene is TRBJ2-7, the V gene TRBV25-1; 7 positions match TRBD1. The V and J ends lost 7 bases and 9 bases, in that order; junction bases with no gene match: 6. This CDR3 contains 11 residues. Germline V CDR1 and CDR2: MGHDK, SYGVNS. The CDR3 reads CASTRTGPQYF. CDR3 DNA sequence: TGTGCCAGCACCCGGACAGGCCCGCAGTACTTC.

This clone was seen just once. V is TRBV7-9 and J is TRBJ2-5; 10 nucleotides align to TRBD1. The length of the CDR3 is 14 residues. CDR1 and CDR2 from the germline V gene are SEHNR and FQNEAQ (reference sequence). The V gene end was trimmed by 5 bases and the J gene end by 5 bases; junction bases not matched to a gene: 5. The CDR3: CASSIRQGAETQYF. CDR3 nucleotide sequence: TGTGCCAGCAGCATACGACAGGGGGCGGAGACCCAGTACTTC.

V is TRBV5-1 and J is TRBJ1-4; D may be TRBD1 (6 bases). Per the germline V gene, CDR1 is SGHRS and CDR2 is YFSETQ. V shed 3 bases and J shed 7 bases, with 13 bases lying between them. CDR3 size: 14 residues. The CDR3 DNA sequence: TGCGCCAGCAGCTACAACCGGGACACTGAAAAACTGTTTTTT. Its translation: CASSYNRDTEKLFF. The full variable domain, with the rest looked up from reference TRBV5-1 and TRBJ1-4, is KAGVTQTPRYLIKTRGQQVTLSCSPISGHRSVSWYQQTPGQGLQFLFEYFSETQRNKGNFPGRFSGRQFSNSRSEMNVSTLELGDSALYLCASSYNRDTEKLFFGSGTQLSVL.

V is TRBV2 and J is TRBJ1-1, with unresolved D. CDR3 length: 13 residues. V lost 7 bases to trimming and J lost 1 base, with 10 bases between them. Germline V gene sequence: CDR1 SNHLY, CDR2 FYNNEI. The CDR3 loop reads CASTRGKNTEAFF. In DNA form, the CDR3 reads TGTGCCAGCACCCGAGGGAAGAACACTGAAGCTTTCTTT.

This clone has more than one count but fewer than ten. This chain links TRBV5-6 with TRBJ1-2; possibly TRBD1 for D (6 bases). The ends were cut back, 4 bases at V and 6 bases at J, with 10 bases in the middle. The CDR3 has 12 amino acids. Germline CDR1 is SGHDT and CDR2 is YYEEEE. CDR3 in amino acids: CASSPRTDGYTF. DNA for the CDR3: TGTGCCAGCAGCCCCCGGACAGATGGCTACACCTTC.

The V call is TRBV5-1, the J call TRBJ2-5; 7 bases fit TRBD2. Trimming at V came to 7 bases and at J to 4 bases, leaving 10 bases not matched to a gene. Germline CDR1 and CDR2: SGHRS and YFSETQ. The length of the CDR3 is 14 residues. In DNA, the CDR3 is TGCGCCAGCGGTACCGGAGCGGGAACAGAGACCCAGTACTTC. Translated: CASGTGAGTETQYF.

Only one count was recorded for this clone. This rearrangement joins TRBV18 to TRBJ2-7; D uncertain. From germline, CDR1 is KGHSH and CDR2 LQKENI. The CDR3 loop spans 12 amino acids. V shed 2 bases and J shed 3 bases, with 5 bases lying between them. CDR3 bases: TGTGCCAGCTCACCAAATCTCTACGAGCAGTACTTC. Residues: CASSPNLYEQYF.